This T cell receptor beta chain is from a study of blood T cell repertoires in COVID-19. Overall study: Sites in the United States, Italy and Spain provided acute and convalescent COVID-19 samples. PBMCs, B-cell-depleted T cells, or T cells provided the cDNA or gDNA that made up the material.

The data were produced by immunoSEQ multiplex PCR, yet TCRdb's version contains in-frame clones alone and is incomplete. The table includes 200,000 to 250,000 clones, about 81% detected once. Germline CDR1 reads ENHRY; CDR2 reads SYGVKD. Trimming removed 0 bases from V and 0 bases from J, with 26 bases in between. The CDR3 covers 21 residues. The chain uses TRBV10-3 and TRBJ1-2, with D uncertain. The TCR sequence derives from a woman of 80 years or more with COVID-19, enrolled during active disease. The sample was peripheral blood. Written as DNA, the CDR3 is TGTGCCATCAGTGAGTCGAGAAGCATTTCAGGAGGACTAAGAGCTAACTATGGCTACACCTTC. This gives the protein CAISESRSISGGLRANYGYTF.